This T cell receptor beta chain was sequenced for a study of cytomegalovirus exposure and HLA in healthy donors. There are 12 residues in the CDR3. Per the germline V gene, CDR1 is MNHEY and CDR2 is SMNVEV (reference sequence). V was clipped by 4 bases and J by 8 bases, with 8 bases between them. Broader study findings: HLA restriction was apparent for most CMV-associated TCR beta chains in a later analysis.

It was with 60 Vbeta and 13 Jbeta primers that the PCR ran. Here immunoSEQ multiplex PCR was the method, and the copy in TCRdb shows in-frame clones only, minus some. Reported are about 88,000 clones; the ten largest clones contain about 5.9%. In regard to this clone: The antigen remains unidentified.

The gene calls are TRBV27 and TRBJ2-2; no firm D call. The origin of this receptor is a girl between 10 and 17 years old in good health and CMV-seropositive. Sequenced sample: PBMCs. The CDR3 nucleotides are TGTGCCAGCAGTTCCGATCAGGGGGAGCTGTTTTTT. Amino acids: CASSSDQGELFF.